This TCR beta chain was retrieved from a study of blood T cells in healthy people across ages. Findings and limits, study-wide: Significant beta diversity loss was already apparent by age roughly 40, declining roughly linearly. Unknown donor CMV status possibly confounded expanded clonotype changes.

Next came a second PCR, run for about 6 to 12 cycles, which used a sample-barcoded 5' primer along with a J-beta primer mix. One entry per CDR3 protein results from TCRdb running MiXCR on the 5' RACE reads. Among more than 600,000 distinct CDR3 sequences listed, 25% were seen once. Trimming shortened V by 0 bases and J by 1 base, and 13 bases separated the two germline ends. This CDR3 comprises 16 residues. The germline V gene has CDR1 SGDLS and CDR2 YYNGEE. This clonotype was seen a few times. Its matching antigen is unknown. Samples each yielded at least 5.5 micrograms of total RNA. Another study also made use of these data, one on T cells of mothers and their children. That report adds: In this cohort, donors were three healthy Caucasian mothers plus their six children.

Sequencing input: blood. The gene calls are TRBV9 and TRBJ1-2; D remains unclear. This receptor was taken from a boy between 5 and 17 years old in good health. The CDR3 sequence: CASSVAAAGDNYGYTF. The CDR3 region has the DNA TGTGCCAGCAGCGTAGCGGCGGCAGGCGATAACTATGGCTACACCTTC.